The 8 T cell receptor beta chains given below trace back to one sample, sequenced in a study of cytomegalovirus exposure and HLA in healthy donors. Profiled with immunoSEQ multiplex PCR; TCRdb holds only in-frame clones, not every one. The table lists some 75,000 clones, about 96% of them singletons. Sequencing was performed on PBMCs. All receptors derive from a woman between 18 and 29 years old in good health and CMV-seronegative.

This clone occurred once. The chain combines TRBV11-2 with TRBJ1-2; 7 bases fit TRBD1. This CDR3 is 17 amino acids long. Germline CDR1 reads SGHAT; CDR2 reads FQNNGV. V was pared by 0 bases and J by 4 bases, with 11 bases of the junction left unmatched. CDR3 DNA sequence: TGTGCCAGCAGCTTAGATGGGACAGCGTCGACCCTCTATGGCTACACCTTC. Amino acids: CASSLDGTASTLYGYTF.

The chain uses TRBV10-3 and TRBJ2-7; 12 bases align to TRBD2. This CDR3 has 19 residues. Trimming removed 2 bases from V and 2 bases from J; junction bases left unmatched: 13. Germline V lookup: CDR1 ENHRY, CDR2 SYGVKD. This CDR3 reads CAISEPDGLAGQNPYEQYF. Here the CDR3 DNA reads TGTGCCATCAGTGAGCCGGACGGACTAGCGGGACAAAATCCCTACGAGCAGTACTTC.

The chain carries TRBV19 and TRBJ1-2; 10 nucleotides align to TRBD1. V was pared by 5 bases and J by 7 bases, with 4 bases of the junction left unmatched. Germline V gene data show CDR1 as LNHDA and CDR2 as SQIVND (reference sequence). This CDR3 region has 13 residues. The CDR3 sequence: CASSVGTGVGYTF. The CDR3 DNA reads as TGTGCCAGTAGTGTCGGGACAGGGGTTGGCTACACCTTC.

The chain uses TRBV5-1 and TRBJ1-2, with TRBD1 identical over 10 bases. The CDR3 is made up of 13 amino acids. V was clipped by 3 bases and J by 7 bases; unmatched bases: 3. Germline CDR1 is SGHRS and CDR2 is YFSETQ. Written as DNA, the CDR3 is TGCGCCAGCAGCTCTAGGACAGGGGGTGGCTACACCTTC. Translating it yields CASSSRTGGGYTF. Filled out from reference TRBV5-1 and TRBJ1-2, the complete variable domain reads KAGVTQTPRYLIKTRGQQVTLSCSPISGHRSVSWYQQTPGQGLQFLFEYFSETQRNKGNFPGRFSGRQFSNSRSEMNVSTLELGDSALYLCASSSRTGGGYTFGSGTRLTVV.

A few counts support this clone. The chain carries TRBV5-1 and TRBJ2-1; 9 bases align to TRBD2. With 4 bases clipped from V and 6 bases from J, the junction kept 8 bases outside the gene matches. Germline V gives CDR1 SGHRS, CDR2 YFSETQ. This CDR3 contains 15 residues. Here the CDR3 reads CASSPSSGVVNEQFF. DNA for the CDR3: TGCGCCAGCAGCCCCTCTAGCGGGGTGGTCAATGAGCAGTTCTTC.

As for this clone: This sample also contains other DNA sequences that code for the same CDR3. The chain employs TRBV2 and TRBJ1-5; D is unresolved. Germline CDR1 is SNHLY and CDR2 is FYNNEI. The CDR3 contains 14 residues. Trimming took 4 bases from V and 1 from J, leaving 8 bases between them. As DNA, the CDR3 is TGTGCCAGCAGTGGACAAATCAGCAATCAGCCCCAGCATTTT. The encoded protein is CASSGQISNQPQHF.

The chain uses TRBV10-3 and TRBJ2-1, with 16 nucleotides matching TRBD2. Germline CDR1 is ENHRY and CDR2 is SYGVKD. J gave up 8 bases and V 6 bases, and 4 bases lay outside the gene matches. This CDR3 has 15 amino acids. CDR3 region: CAIRGTSGRVYEQFF. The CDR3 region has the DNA TGTGCCATCAGGGGGACTAGCGGGAGGGTGTATGAGCAGTTCTTC.

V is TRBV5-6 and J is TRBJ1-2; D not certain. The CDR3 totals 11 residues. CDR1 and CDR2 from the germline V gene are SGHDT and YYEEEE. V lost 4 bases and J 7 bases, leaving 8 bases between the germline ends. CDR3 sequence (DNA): TGTGCCAGCAGCACGGTTGGTGGCTACACCTTC. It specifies CASSTVGGYTF.